The entry below describes one T cell receptor beta chain. Its antigen remains unknown. This specimen belongs to a study of post-analysis software for immune sequencing data. Turning to the study itself: The disease courses spanned relapsing-remitting, secondary progressive and progressive-relapsing forms of multiple sclerosis.

The TCR beta cDNA libraries contained unique molecular identifiers. One entry per CDR3 protein, called by TCRdb with MiXCR from the PCR reads. The table shows some 690,000 distinct CDR3 sequences, with approximately 60% occurring only once. Findings and limits, study-wide: Higher frequency in patients than in controls was seen for about five TRBV segments, with TRBV5-6, TRBV5-1 and TRBV20-1 among them. For normalized Chao1 diversity, multiple sclerosis patients scored significantly lower than controls did.

The CDR3 has 14 residues. Trimming shortened V by 3 bases and J by 2 bases, and 9 bases separated the two germline ends. Germline CDR1 SGHRS, CDR2 YFSETQ. The origin of this receptor is a girl aged 2 to 9 with multiple sclerosis. The genes are TRBV5-1 and TRBJ1-3; D remains ambiguous. Sequencing used blood. CDR3 residues: CASSYGRAGNTIYF. In DNA, the CDR3 is TGCGCCAGCAGCTACGGACGAGCTGGAAACACCATATATTTT.